This TCR beta chain was identified in a study of cytomegalovirus exposure and HLA in healthy donors. Across the whole study: Of the donors genotyped, approximately 400 in all, 75% to 85% fell in the Caucasian-associated ancestry cluster.

The primer mix had 60 Vbeta and 13 Jbeta primers. Method: immunoSEQ multiplex PCR; TCRdb's copy keeps in-frame clones and lacks some. There are 70,000 or so clones in the sample, with 2.4% held by the top ten. Concerning this clone itself: Antigen: not known.

CDR1 is MNHNS and CDR2 is SASEGT in the germline V gene. Trimming shortened V by 6 bases and J by 1 base, and 16 bases separated the two germline ends. CDR3 length: 15 residues. Study observations and caveats: A likely sequencing artifact accounted for one observed cluster of highly shared sequence variants. Among TCR beta chains of equal frequency, HLA-associated ones were more clonally expanded in a later analysis. Across HLA loci, a later analysis found differing TCR association rates, with DRB1 most and HLA-C fewest.

The chain joins TRBV6-1 to TRBJ2-7; the D gene is possibly TRBD2 (7 bases). Sequencing was carried out using PBMCs. This sequence was found in a female donor in good health and CMV-seropositive. CDR3 in amino acids: CASRGGAGPSYEQYF. The CDR3 DNA sequence: TGTGCCAGCAGGGGGGGGGCGGGGCCTTCCTACGAGCAGTACTTC.